The rows below give T cell receptor beta chains drawn from one sample of a study of shared clonotypes between healthy human individuals. Libraries were prepared by immunoSEQ multiplex PCR; TCRdb keeps only in-frame clonotypes and omits some of them. The data contain roughly 2,300,000 clones, 80% to 95% of them singletons. Source material: naive CD4+ T cells from PBMCs. The receptor set was obtained from a man younger than 30 in good health. Some clones in this sample may be carry-over from other donors' samples. Both conserved end residues are part of each CDR3. The D gene is left open where the match is weak. The listing skips clone size in some rows; elsewhere it reads once, few, many or a size class.

j_call v_call cdr3_length clone_size d_call cdr3_nt cdr3_aa
TRBJ2-7 TRBV7-3 14 . TRBD2 TGTGCCAGCAGCTTAGGGACTAGCGGGGACGAGCAGTACTTC CASSLGTSGDEQYF
TRBJ2-7 TRBV2 15 . . TGTGCCAGCAGTGGGACCGGGACGAAAACCTACGAGCAGTACTTC CASSGTGTKTYEQYF
TRBJ2-3 TRBV11-2 12 . . TGTGCCATCAGAAAAACAGGGGATACGCAGTATTTT CAIRKTGDTQYF
TRBJ1-2 TRBV2 12 few . TGTGCCAGCACCGACAGAGCCTATGGCTACACCTTC CASTDRAYGYTF
TRBJ1-2 TRBV5-1 14 . . TGCGCCAGCAGCTTCGGAGGGCAGAACTATGGCTACACCTTC CASSFGGQNYGYTF
TRBJ2-3 TRBV7-3 16 . TRBD2 TGTGCCAGCAGCTTAAGGTTCGCGGGAGGTGCAGATACGCAGTATTTT CASSLRFAGGADTQYF
TRBJ2-7 TRBV7-2 14 . TRBD1 TGTGCCAGCAGCCAACAGGGGGAGTCCTACGAGCAGTACTTC CASSQQGESYEQYF
TRBJ1-2 TRBV5-1 16 . TRBD1 TGCGCCAGCAGCCGGACAGGGGACCCCTCTAACTATGGCTACACCTTC CASSRTGDPSNYGYTF
TRBJ2-7 TRBV5-1 15 . . TGCGCCAGCAACTCTCTCCAGGGGGGCGCCTACGAGCAGTACTTC CASNSLQGGAYEQYF
TRBJ2-1 TRBV7-8 13 . . TGTGCCAGCATTGCCGAGAGGTACAATGAGCAGTTCTTC CASIAERYNEQFF
TRBJ2-1 TRBV2 13 . . TGTGCCAGCGGGTGGGTACTCCACAATGAGCAGTTCTTC CASGWVLHNEQFF
TRBJ2-7 TRBV28 14 . . TGTGCCAGCAGTACCGGGACGGCATCCTACGAGCAGTACTTC CASSTGTASYEQYF
TRBJ2-7 TRBV28 15 . . TGTGCCAGCACGAATCTGGGGGTAACTCCTTACGAGCAGTACTTC CASTNLGVTPYEQYF
TRBJ2-4 TRBV9 17 once . TGTGCCAGCAGCGTAGGACCAGGAGGGTTAGCCAAAAACATTCAGTACTTC CASSVGPGGLAKNIQYF
TRBJ2-7 TRBV2 15 . . TGTGCCAGCAGTGAACAGATCTGGGGGTCCTACGAGCAGTACTTC CASSEQIWGSYEQYF